The rows below give T cell receptor beta chains drawn from one sample of a study of shared T cell receptors in the human thymus. Only in-frame clones appear in the TCRdb table, and some are missing; sequencing was by immunoSEQ multiplex PCR. The sample consists of 700,000 or so clones, 75% to 90% of them appearing once. The sample was also linked to a second study, of human thymus T cells.

The specimen was thymocytes. These receptors were obtained from a girl under three years old with a congenital heart defect. Both conserved end residues are part of each CDR3. A D gene is named only where the DNA matches it firmly. Clone size appears in some rows only: once, few, many, or a class for an expanded clone.

j_gene: TRBJ1-1; abundance: once; v_gene: TRBV9; d_gene: TRBD1; CDR3nt: TGTGCCAGCAGCGCAGGGGGCGCGAACACTGAAGCTTTCTTT; CDR3aa: CASSAGGANTEAFF
j_gene: TRBJ2-3; abundance: NA; v_gene: TRBV18; d_gene: NA; CDR3nt: TGTGCCAGCTCACCACCGCAGGGCGTAACTAGCACAGATACGCAGTATTTT; CDR3aa: CASSPPQGVTSTDTQYF
j_gene: TRBJ2-7; abundance: NA; v_gene: TRBV7-9; d_gene: TRBD1; CDR3nt: TGTGCCAGCAGCTTCTTTGGCGTCGACGTAGGGGGCTGGCCCTACGAGCAGTACTTC; CDR3aa: CASSFFGVDVGGWPYEQYF
j_gene: TRBJ2-1; abundance: NA; v_gene: TRBV2; d_gene: TRBD2; CDR3nt: TGTGCCAGGCAACTAGCGTCGACCAATGAGCTCTTCTTC; CDR3aa: CARQLASTNELFF
j_gene: TRBJ1-2; abundance: NA; v_gene: TRBV29-1; d_gene: NA; CDR3nt: TGCAGCGCGTATGGCTACACCTTC; CDR3aa: CSAYGYTF
j_gene: TRBJ2-7; abundance: NA; v_gene: TRBV27; d_gene: TRBD1; CDR3nt: TGTGCCAGCAGTACTGAGGGACAGGGTCCCTACGAGCAGTACTTC; CDR3aa: CASSTEGQGPYEQYF
j_gene: TRBJ1-5; abundance: NA; v_gene: TRBV15; d_gene: NA; CDR3nt: TGTGCCACCAGCAGAGATAGTGGGCTCAATCAGCCCCAGCATTTT; CDR3aa: CATSRDSGLNQPQHF
j_gene: TRBJ2-7; abundance: NA; v_gene: TRBV28; d_gene: TRBD1; CDR3nt: TGTGCCAGCAGTGTCCGGGACAGGGCGGACGAGCAGTACTTC; CDR3aa: CASSVRDRADEQYF
j_gene: TRBJ1-5; abundance: NA; v_gene: TRBV27; d_gene: TRBD1; CDR3nt: TGTGCCAGCAGTACAAGGACAGGGCCAACTTATAGCAATCAGCCCCAGCATTTT; CDR3aa: CASSTRTGPTYSNQPQHF
j_gene: TRBJ1-2; abundance: NA; v_gene: TRBV29-1; d_gene: TRBD1; CDR3nt: TGCAGCGTTGGGAGGGGACAGGGGTTTCATGGCTACACCTTC; CDR3aa: CSVGRGQGFHGYTF
j_gene: TRBJ1-1; abundance: NA; v_gene: TRBV29-1; d_gene: TRBD1; CDR3nt: TGCAGCGTTTCCTACGGACAGGCCAGGATTCGCACTGAAGCTTTCTTT; CDR3aa: CSVSYGQARIRTEAFF
j_gene: TRBJ2-3; abundance: NA; v_gene: TRBV28; d_gene: TRBD1; CDR3nt: TGTGCCAGCAGGGTGGACAGGGCGACAGATACGCAGTATTTT; CDR3aa: CASRVDRATDTQYF
j_gene: TRBJ1-1; abundance: NA; v_gene: TRBV5-8; d_gene: NA; CDR3nt: TGTGCTAGCAGCTTGGAACAGCTCGGCACTGAAGCTTTCTTT; CDR3aa: CASSLEQLGTEAFF
j_gene: TRBJ2-7; abundance: NA; v_gene: TRBV6-6; d_gene: NA; CDR3nt: TGTGCCAGCAGTTCCCCCACAGAGACCTACGAGCAGTACTTC; CDR3aa: CASSSPTETYEQYF
j_gene: TRBJ1-5; abundance: NA; v_gene: TRBV6-4; d_gene: NA; CDR3nt: TGTGCCAGCAGTGATCCCTCAGGGGCCCAGCATTTT; CDR3aa: CASSDPSGAQHF
j_gene: TRBJ2-7; abundance: NA; v_gene: TRBV7-9; d_gene: NA; CDR3nt: TGTGCCAGCAGCTTAGGACAAAAAGTGGAGGGGGCCTCATACGAGCAGTACTTC; CDR3aa: CASSLGQKVEGASYEQYF
j_gene: TRBJ1-6; abundance: NA; v_gene: TRBV11-2; d_gene: NA; CDR3nt: TGTGCCAGCAGCTTAGAAGGTGGGGGGGCCCCGAGCTCCTATAATTCACCCCTCCACTTT; CDR3aa: CASSLEGGGAPSSYNSPLHF